The entry below gives a single T cell receptor (beta chain) sequence along with its context. Its antigen is not known. The data stem from a study of shared clonotypes between healthy human individuals. Study-wide context: CD4 naive cells filled three plates per donor, CD4 memory three, CD8 naive two and CD8 memory one.

Methods used by the authors: Filtering differed, since immunoSEQ gave only junction sequences and no quality scores. The assay was immunoSEQ multiplex PCR, and TCRdb's table has in-frame clones only and misses some. That table furnishes V, J and clone size, whereas the DNA furnished D and trimming. The sample has roughly 2.5 million clones; more than 90% are singletons. V gave up 5 bases and J gave up 7 bases, with 14 bases separating them. The CDR3 loop spans 13 amino acids. The germline V gene encodes CDR1 SGHTA and CDR2 FQGNSA. Study-level points and caveats: Clonotypes not shared had lower generation probabilities than those common to all four donors.

The source is a man in his late teens or twenties in good health. The chain couples TRBV7-2 to TRBJ1-2, with D uncertain. The sequencing input was naive CD4+ T cells sorted from blood. Documented subset: CD45RA+ positively selected. The CDR3 spells CASSPREGSGYTF. The CDR3 DNA is TGTGCCAGCAGCCCACGGGAGGGCTCTGGCTACACCTTC.